Listed below are T cell receptor beta chains from one sample, sequenced in a study of T cell responses to AZD1222 COVID-19 vaccine. Measured with immunoSEQ multiplex PCR; TCRdb has only the in-frame clones, and not every one. The data contain 65,000 to 75,000 clones, roughly 82% of them seen just once; the ten biggest clones take up around 5%. Sequencing used peripheral blood, obtained on day 0 of AZD1222 vaccination. These receptors all come from an adult in good health. CDR3s include the opening cysteine and the closing phenylalanine or tryptophan. The order of the fields is D gene, clone size, J gene, V gene, CDR3 DNA, CDR3 protein. The D gene is left open where the match is weak. Part of the rows lack a size; the others show once, few, many or a class for expanded clones.

D gene: -; clone size: -; J gene: TRBJ1-1; V gene: TRBV5-1; CDR3 DNA: TGCGCCAGCAGCTCGGGGGAATACACTGAAGCTTTCTTT; CDR3 protein: CASSSGEYTEAFF
D gene: -; clone size: -; J gene: TRBJ1-1; V gene: TRBV29-1; CDR3 DNA: TGCAGCGTTGAGCCCAGCCCAAACACTGAAGCTTTCTTT; CDR3 protein: CSVEPSPNTEAFF
D gene: -; clone size: -; J gene: TRBJ1-1; V gene: TRBV2; CDR3 DNA: TGTGCCAGCAGGGAGGAGGCCAGGTGGACTGAAGCTTTCTTT; CDR3 protein: CASREEARWTEAFF
D gene: -; clone size: -; J gene: TRBJ2-1; V gene: TRBV18; CDR3 DNA: TGTGCCAGCTCACCGGGGAGCTCCTACAATGAGCAGTTCTTC; CDR3 protein: CASSPGSSYNEQFF
D gene: -; clone size: -; J gene: TRBJ2-6; V gene: TRBV4-1; CDR3 DNA: TGCGCCAGCAGCCAAGGCAAAGGGACCCTTACCTCTGGGGCCAACGTCCTGACTTTC; CDR3 protein: CASSQGKGTLTSGANVLTF
D gene: -; clone size: -; J gene: TRBJ2-7; V gene: TRBV6-5; CDR3 DNA: TGTGCCAGCAGTTACTCGATAGGAGAGGGTAGCGAGCAGTACTTC; CDR3 protein: CASSYSIGEGSEQYF
D gene: TRBD1; clone size: -; J gene: TRBJ1-1; V gene: TRBV5-1; CDR3 DNA: TGCGCCAGCAGCCGGTGGGACAGGGGGTCGAACACTGAAGCTTTCTTT; CDR3 protein: CASSRWDRGSNTEAFF
D gene: -; clone size: -; J gene: TRBJ2-7; V gene: TRBV24-1; CDR3 DNA: TGTGCCACCAGTGATTCCCTCGTTAATGGCTACGAGCAGTACTTC; CDR3 protein: CATSDSLVNGYEQYF
D gene: -; clone size: -; J gene: TRBJ2-7; V gene: TRBV7-9; CDR3 DNA: TGTGCCAGCAGCCATAGGGAGGTCCGGGTCTACGAGCAGTACTTC; CDR3 protein: CASSHREVRVYEQYF
D gene: -; clone size: -; J gene: TRBJ1-3; V gene: TRBV4-2; CDR3 DNA: TGTGCCAGCAGCCTAGACAGCTCTGGAAACACCATATATTTT; CDR3 protein: CASSLDSSGNTIYF
D gene: -; clone size: -; J gene: TRBJ1-2; V gene: TRBV5-1; CDR3 DNA: TGCGCCAGCAGCTTGGTCTCTCCGGGGAATGGCTACACCTTC; CDR3 protein: CASSLVSPGNGYTF
D gene: -; clone size: -; J gene: TRBJ1-2; V gene: TRBV6-5; CDR3 DNA: TGTGCCAGCACCGCGGGGCTTAACTATGGCTACACCTTC; CDR3 protein: CASTAGLNYGYTF
D gene: -; clone size: -; J gene: TRBJ1-6; V gene: TRBV28; CDR3 DNA: TGTGCCAGCAGTCGGACTCTCTATAATTCACCCCTCCACTTT; CDR3 protein: CASSRTLYNSPLHF
D gene: TRBD1; clone size: -; J gene: TRBJ2-1; V gene: TRBV25-1; CDR3 DNA: TGTGCCAGCAGTGAATTCGGGGGACAGGGCAACTACAATGAGCAGTTCTTC; CDR3 protein: CASSEFGGQGNYNEQFF
D gene: TRBD2; clone size: -; J gene: TRBJ2-5; V gene: TRBV6-6; CDR3 DNA: TGTGCCACTCGCGGGGGGCCCGGAGGGACCCAGTACTTC; CDR3 protein: CATRGGPGGTQYF
D gene: -; clone size: -; J gene: TRBJ1-5; V gene: TRBV7-9; CDR3 DNA: TGTGCCAGCAGCTTAGCCGATCAGCCCCAGCATTTT; CDR3 protein: CASSLADQPQHF
D gene: TRBD1; clone size: once; J gene: TRBJ1-1; V gene: TRBV7-6; CDR3 DNA: TGTGCCAGCAGCTTAGTCCAGGGGGCTGGGACTGAAGCTTTCTTT; CDR3 protein: CASSLVQGAGTEAFF
D gene: TRBD1; clone size: -; J gene: TRBJ2-5; V gene: TRBV28; CDR3 DNA: TGTGCCAGCAGCCGGGACAGGGTTCAAGAGACCCAGTACTTC; CDR3 protein: CASSRDRVQETQYF
D gene: -; clone size: -; J gene: TRBJ1-1; V gene: TRBV3-1/TRBV3-2; CDR3 DNA: TGTGCCAGCAGCCAAGAACTGGGGTGGAACACTGAAGCTTTCTTT; CDR3 protein: CASSQELGWNTEAFF
D gene: -; clone size: -; J gene: TRBJ2-1; V gene: TRBV7-2; CDR3 DNA: TGTGCCAGCAGCTGGAGACGGGGCGATGAGCAGTTCTTC; CDR3 protein: CASSWRRGDEQFF
D gene: -; clone size: few; J gene: TRBJ1-2; V gene: TRBV5-6; CDR3 DNA: TGTGCCAGCAGGACCGTTCTCTCAGGGGAGGTGATAGGCTACACCTTC; CDR3 protein: CASRTVLSGEVIGYTF
D gene: TRBD1; clone size: -; J gene: TRBJ1-4; V gene: TRBV7-9; CDR3 DNA: TGTGCCAGCAGCCCACAGGGGGGAAATGAAAAACTGTTTTTT; CDR3 protein: CASSPQGGNEKLFF
D gene: TRBD1; clone size: -; J gene: TRBJ2-1; V gene: TRBV19; CDR3 DNA: TGTGCCAGTAGTAATCCGGGACAGGGGCCTGAGCAGTTCTTC; CDR3 protein: CASSNPGQGPEQFF